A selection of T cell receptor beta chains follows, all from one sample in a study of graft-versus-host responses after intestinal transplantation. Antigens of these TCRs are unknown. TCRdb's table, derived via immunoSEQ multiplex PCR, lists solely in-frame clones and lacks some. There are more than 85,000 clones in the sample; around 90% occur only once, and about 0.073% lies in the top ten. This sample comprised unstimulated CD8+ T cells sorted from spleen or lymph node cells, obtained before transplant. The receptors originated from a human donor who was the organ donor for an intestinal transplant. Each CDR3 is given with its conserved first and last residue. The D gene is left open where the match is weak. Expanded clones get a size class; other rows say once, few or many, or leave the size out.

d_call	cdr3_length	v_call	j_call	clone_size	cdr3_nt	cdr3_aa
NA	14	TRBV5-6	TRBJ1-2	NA	TGTGCCAGCAGCTTGGCTCCGGCTAACTATGGCTACACCTTC	CASSLAPANYGYTF
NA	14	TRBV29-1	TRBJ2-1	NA	TGCAGCGTTGTACTAGCATGGTCCTACAATGAGCAGTTCTTC	CSVVLAWSYNEQFF
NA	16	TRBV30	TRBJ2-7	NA	TGTGCCTGCTACGATCAGACGGGACTCACCTCCTACGAGCAGTACTTC	CACYDQTGLTSYEQYF
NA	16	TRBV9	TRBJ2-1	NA	TGTGCCAGCAGCGTAGTGGTCGGGAGCTTCGACAATGAGCAGTTCTTC	CASSVVVGSFDNEQFF
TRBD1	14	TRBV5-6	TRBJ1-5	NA	TGTGCCAGCAGCTTGCAGGGGGCAGGGCAGCCCCAGCATTTT	CASSLQGAGQPQHF
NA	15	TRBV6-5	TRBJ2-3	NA	TGTGCCAGCAGTTACCTTCGGGGGTCCACAGATACGCAGTATTTT	CASSYLRGSTDTQYF
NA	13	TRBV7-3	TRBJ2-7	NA	TGTGCCAGCAGCCCCCAACCCGGGATCGAGCAGTACTTC	CASSPQPGIEQYF
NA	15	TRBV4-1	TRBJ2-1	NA	TGCGCCAGCAGCCATACCGAGGAGCCCTACAATGAGCAGTTCTTC	CASSHTEEPYNEQFF
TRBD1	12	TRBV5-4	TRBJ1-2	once	TGTGCCAGCAGCAACGGACAGGATGGCTACACCTTC	CASSNGQDGYTF
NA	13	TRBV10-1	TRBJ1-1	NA	TGCGCCAGCAGTTTACAGGGTGCCACTGAAGCTTTCTTT	CASSLQGATEAFF
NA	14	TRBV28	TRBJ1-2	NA	TGTGCCAGCAGACCCCAGACAGGACGCTATGGCTACACCTTC	CASRPQTGRYGYTF
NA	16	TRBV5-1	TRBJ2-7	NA	TGCGCCAGCAGCCCAAGAGGGGGGGAGTTCACCTACGAGCAGTACTTC	CASSPRGGEFTYEQYF
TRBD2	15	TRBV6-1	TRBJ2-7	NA	TGTGCCAGCAGTGAAGGGGGCGGGGGGACCTACGAGCAGTACTTC	CASSEGGGGTYEQYF
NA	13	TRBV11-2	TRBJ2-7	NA	TGTGCCAGCAGCCCTCCTTTTCTAAGTGAGCAGTACTTC	CASSPPFLSEQYF
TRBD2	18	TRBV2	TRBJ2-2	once	TGTGCCAGCAGTTTGGCGCTCGAGCGGGAGGGCCGAGACGGGGAGCTGTTTTTT	CASSLALEREGRDGELFF
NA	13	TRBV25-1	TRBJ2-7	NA	TGTGCCAGCAGTGACAGGGTAAGCTACGAGCAGTACTTC	CASSDRVSYEQYF
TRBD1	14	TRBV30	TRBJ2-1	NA	TGTGCCTGGAGTGAGGGACAGGGGGCTAATGAGCAGTTCTTC	CAWSEGQGANEQFF
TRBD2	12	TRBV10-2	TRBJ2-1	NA	TGCGCCAGCACGGGGGGGCCCGATGAGCAGTTCTTC	CASTGGPDEQFF
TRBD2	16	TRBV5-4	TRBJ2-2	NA	TGTGCCAGCAGCTTCCTAGCGGGAGTCAACACCGGGGAGCTGTTTTTT	CASSFLAGVNTGELFF
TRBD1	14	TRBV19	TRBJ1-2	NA	TGTGCCAGTACCCCCGGGACAGGGACCTATGGCTACACCTTC	CASTPGTGTYGYTF
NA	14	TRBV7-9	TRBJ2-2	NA	TGTGCCAGCAGCTTAGAGGGGGACACCGGGGAGCTGTTTTTT	CASSLEGDTGELFF
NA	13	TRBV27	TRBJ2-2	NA	TGTGCCAGCAGTTTATGGGGGGCCGGGGAGCTGTTTTTT	CASSLWGAGELFF
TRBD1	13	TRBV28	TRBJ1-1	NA	TGTGCCAGCAGTCTGACAGGGATGACTGAAGCTTTCTTT	CASSLTGMTEAFF
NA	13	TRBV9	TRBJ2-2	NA	TGTGCCAGCAGCATTGAGGGTGTCGGGGAGCTGTTTTTT	CASSIEGVGELFF
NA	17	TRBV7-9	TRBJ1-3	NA	TGTGCCAGCAGCCCAAATCCCCTGAGAGAAACTGGAAACACCATATATTTT	CASSPNPLRETGNTIYF
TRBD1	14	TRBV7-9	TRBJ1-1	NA	TGTGCCAGCAGCTTAGTCGGGGAGACAGGGACGGCTTTCTTT	CASSLVGETGTAFF
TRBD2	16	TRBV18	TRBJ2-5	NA	TGTGCCAGCTCACCCTGGACTAGCAGAGCCGAAGAGACCCAGTACTTC	CASSPWTSRAEETQYF
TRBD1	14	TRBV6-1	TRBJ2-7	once	TGTGCCAGCAGTGTGGGACAGGGGGTTTACGAGCAGTACTTC	CASSVGQGVYEQYF
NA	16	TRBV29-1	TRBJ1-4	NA	TGCAGCGTTACGGTCCCTCTAGCTCAAGACGCCCAAAAACTGTTTTTT	CSVTVPLAQDAQKLFF
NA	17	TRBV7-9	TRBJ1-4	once	TGTGCCAGCAGCCCATTTGTCGGGCGGGAGTTTAATGAAAAACTGTTTTTT	CASSPFVGREFNEKLFF
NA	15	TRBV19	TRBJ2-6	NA	TGTGCCAGTAGTATCACAGGGCCCGGGGCCAACGTCCTGACTTTC	CASSITGPGANVLTF
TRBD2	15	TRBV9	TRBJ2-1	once	TGTGCCAGCAGCCCTTCGGGGGGTTACTACAATGAGCAGTTCTTC	CASSPSGGYYNEQFF
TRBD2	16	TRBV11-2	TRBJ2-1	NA	TGTGCCAGCAGCCCCCCAACTAGCGGAATCTACAATGAGCAGTTCTTC	CASSPPTSGIYNEQFF
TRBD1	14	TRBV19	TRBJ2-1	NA	TGTGCCAGTAGTCATGGACAGGATAACAATGAGCAGTTCTTC	CASSHGQDNNEQFF
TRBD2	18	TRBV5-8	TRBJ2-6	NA	TGTGCCAGCAGCTCTGAGGGTCTAGCGGCCTCTGGGGCCAACGTCCTGACTTTC	CASSSEGLAASGANVLTF
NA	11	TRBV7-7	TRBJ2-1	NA	TGTGCTTTGACAAGGGGCAATGAGCAGTTCTTC	CALTRGNEQFF
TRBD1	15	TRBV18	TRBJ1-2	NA	TGTGCCAGCTCACCCCCGGGACAGGGTATTGGTGGCTACACCTTC	CASSPPGQGIGGYTF
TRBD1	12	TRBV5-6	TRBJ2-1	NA	TGTGCCAGCAGCTTGGGCAGGGGGGAGCAGTTCTTC	CASSLGRGEQFF
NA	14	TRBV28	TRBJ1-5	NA	TGTGCCAGCAGTTTGGCAGGGGGCAATCAGCCCCAGCATTTT	CASSLAGGNQPQHF
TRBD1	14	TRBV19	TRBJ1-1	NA	TGTGCCAGTAGTCCCTGGACAGGCCAGACTGAAGCTTTCTTT	CASSPWTGQTEAFF
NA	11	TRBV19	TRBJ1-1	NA	TGTGCCAGTAGTATCCGGGCTGAAGCTTTCTTT	CASSIRAEAFF
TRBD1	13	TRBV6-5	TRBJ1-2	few	TGTGCCAGCAGTTACGGAACAGGGGTTGGCTACACCTTC	CASSYGTGVGYTF
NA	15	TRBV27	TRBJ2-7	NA	TGTGCCAGCAGTACCCGGACTAGGGGACACTACGAGCAGTACTTC	CASSTRTRGHYEQYF
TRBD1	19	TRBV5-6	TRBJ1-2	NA	TGTGCCAGCAGCCCCGAACCGGGACAGTCCCCACCTTTCGCGTATGGCTACACCTTC	CASSPEPGQSPPFAYGYTF
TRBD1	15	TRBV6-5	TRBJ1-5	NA	TGTGCCAGCAGAGAGGCAGGGGGTAGCAATCAGCCCCAGCATTTT	CASREAGGSNQPQHF
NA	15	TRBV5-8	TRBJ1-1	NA	TGTGCCAGCAGCACTGACGTGGAGGGGTACACTGAAGCTTTCTTT	CASSTDVEGYTEAFF
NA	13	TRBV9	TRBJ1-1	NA	TGTGCCAGCAGCGGGACAGCTGGCACTGAAGCTTTCTTT	CASSGTAGTEAFF
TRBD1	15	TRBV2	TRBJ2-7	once	TGTGCCAGCAGTACCGGACAGGGCTCATCCTACGAGCAGTACTTC	CASSTGQGSSYEQYF
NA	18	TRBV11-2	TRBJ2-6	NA	TGTGCCAGCAGCTTAGACAAGCGGGTCTGGCCTGGGGCCAACGTCCTGACTTTC	CASSLDKRVWPGANVLTF
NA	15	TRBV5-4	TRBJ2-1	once	TGTGCCAGCAGCTGGGGGGTTTGGTTAATCAATGAGCAGTTCTTC	CASSWGVWLINEQFF
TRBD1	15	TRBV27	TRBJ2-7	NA	TGTGCCAGCAGACCCCCCTTGCCCCAGGGGGCCGAGCAGTACTTC	CASRPPLPQGAEQYF
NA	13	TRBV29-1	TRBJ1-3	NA	TGCAGCGCTGACGACAGTACTGGAAACACCATATATTTT	CSADDSTGNTIYF
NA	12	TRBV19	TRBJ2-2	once	TGTGCCAGTAGTAGGGCTACCGGGGAGCTGTTTTTT	CASSRATGELFF
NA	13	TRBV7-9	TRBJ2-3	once	TGTGCCAGCAGCCGAGCGAGCACAGATACGCAGTATTTT	CASSRASTDTQYF
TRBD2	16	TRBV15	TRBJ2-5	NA	TGTGCCACCCGACTAGCGGGGGGCGGGACCAAAGAGACCCAGTACTTC	CATRLAGGGTKETQYF
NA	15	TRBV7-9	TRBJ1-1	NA	TGTGCCAGCAGCTCCGCGGCCCTTCCCACCACTGAAGCTTTCTTT	CASSSAALPTTEAFF